The present entry profiles one T cell receptor beta chain with its context. This entry is derived from a study of blood T cell repertoires in COVID-19. Background on the study: The United States, Italy and Spain were the sources of the acute and convalescent COVID-19 samples. Sample material is recorded as cDNA or gDNA derived from T cells, B-cell-depleted T cells, or PBMCs.

Profiling relied on immunoSEQ multiplex PCR, and the TCRdb table lists in-frame clones only, not all of them. The sample has 250,000 to 300,000 clones, approximately 90% seen once; the top ten hold 6% to 8%. It was during active infection that Seattle patients were enrolled and then longitudinally followed. The receptor was isolated from a woman in her forties or fifties with COVID-19, enrolled during active disease. The specimen was peripheral blood.

The CDR3 sequence is CSVMMFDSRPADEQFF. CDR3 in DNA: TGCAGCGTGATGATGTTCGACAGCCGACCGGCTGATGAGCAGTTCTTC. This chain connects TRBV29-1 to TRBJ2-1; TRBD1 is a possible D gene (5 bases). V gave up 6 bases and J gave up 8 bases, with 26 bases separating them. The CDR3 runs 16 residues. CDR1 is SQVTM, CDR2 ANQGSEA, per germline.